This TCR beta chain was recovered during a study of T cells expressing NK-cell markers. Study at large: The authors sequenced eight donors, of whom seven were HCMV-seropositive and one was seronegative. Study-wide points: Among CD8+ T cells from 5 to 7 donors, dominant NKG2C+ clonotypes accounted for about 1.0-7.0%. A few donors likewise had their CD3+CD56-NKG2C+ fraction led by these clonotypes.

For TCR beta, cDNA was produced by 5'RACE template switching with UMIs. TCRdb reprocessed the 5' RACE reads, keeping one entry per CDR3 protein, no DNA. The sample has about 460,000 distinct CDR3 sequences; the top ten hold over 1.1%. Turning to this clonotype: Its antigen remains unknown.

The sample consisted of blood T cells: a sorted CD56 or NKG2C T cell subset, CD4+ or CD8+ T cells, or bulk PBMC T cells (not recorded which). This clonotype was obtained from a woman between 45 and 65 years old in good health.

This CDR3 is CSVAGWGLNTEAFF. The chain uses TRBV29-1 and TRBJ1-1; lacking DNA, the TRBD1 call made by TCRdb goes unchecked. Germline V gene sequence: CDR1 SQVTM, CDR2 ANQGSEA. This CDR3 has 14 amino acids.